This T cell receptor beta chain was profiled in a study of cytotoxic CD8 clonotypes in ibrutinib-treated CLL. Overall study context: Enrolment comprised some twelve relapsed/refractory and approximately 16 treatment-naive patients; about 17 were IGHV unmutated. Partial response occurred in approximately 25 patients and complete response in 2; at median about 70 months, around 14 remained remitted and about 12 progressed.

Only in-frame clones appear in the TCRdb table, and some are missing; sequencing was by immunoSEQ multiplex PCR. The table lists 160,000 or so clones, roughly 80% of them singletons. The CDR3 sequence is 14 residues long. After removal of 6 bases from V and 0 bases from J, the junction contained 5 bases not matched to a gene. Germline CDR1 is MDHEN and CDR2 is SYDVKM. The receptor was derived from a human donor with chronic lymphocytic leukemia. The chain couples TRBV28 to TRBJ2-7; TRBD2 aligns across 7 bases. The material sequenced was PBMCs, taken after 24 months of ibrutinib treatment. The CDR3 spells CASRPAGASYEQYF. CDR3 coding DNA: TGTGCCAGCAGGCCTGCGGGAGCCTCCTACGAGCAGTACTTC.